These T cell receptor beta chains were read from a single sample in a study of CD8+ T cells in alopecia areata. Only in-frame clones appear in the TCRdb table, and some are missing; sequencing was by immunoSEQ multiplex PCR. The table has approximately 58,000 clones, roughly 46% seen once. Sequencing was done on a sample of NKG2D-low CD8+ T cells sorted from blood. These receptors were taken from a human donor with alopecia areata. Each CDR3 is given with its conserved first and last residue. The D gene is left open where the match is weak. Not all rows give a size; the values are once, few, many and, for expanded clones, a class.

size,J,D,V,CDR3,DNA
few,TRBJ1-5,-,TRBV19,CASSIGDQPQHF,TGTGCCAGTAGTATAGGTGATCAGCCCCAGCATTTT
-,TRBJ2-3,TRBD2,TRBV9,CASSLSGSGSGTDTQYF,TGTGCCAGCAGCCTCTCCGGGAGCGGGAGTGGGACAGATACGCAGTATTTT
few,TRBJ2-7,-,TRBV7-9,CASGGLEQYF,TGTGCCAGCGGGGGATTAGAGCAGTACTTC
once,TRBJ1-1,-,TRBV27,CASRFGQNTEAFF,TGTGCCAGCAGATTCGGACAGAACACTGAAGCTTTCTTT
-,TRBJ2-3,-,TRBV7-9,CASSGGRTPTDTQYF,TGTGCCAGCAGCGGAGGGAGGACTCCAACAGATACGCAGTATTTT
-,TRBJ2-7,TRBD1,TRBV5-1,CASSPGDRTVSYEQYF,TGCGCCAGCAGCCCCGGGGACAGGACAGTCTCCTACGAGCAGTACTTC
-,TRBJ2-2,-,TRBV6-5,CASSSMNTGELFF,TGTGCCAGCAGTTCAATGAACACCGGGGAGCTGTTTTTT
-,TRBJ2-7,TRBD1,TRBV30,CACHPDRGVHYEQYF,TGTGCCTGCCACCCCGACAGGGGGGTTCACTACGAGCAGTACTTC
-,TRBJ2-7,TRBD1,TRBV27,CASGQGPAYEQYF,TGTGCCAGCGGACAGGGTCCAGCCTACGAGCAGTACTTC
-,TRBJ2-7,-,TRBV27,CASGRAQINEQYF,TGTGCCAGCGGGCGGGCGCAGATAAACGAGCAGTACTTC
-,TRBJ2-5,-,TRBV30,CALGGDRETQYF,TGTGCCCTGGGGGGAGACCGGGAGACCCAGTACTTC
-,TRBJ2-3,TRBD1,TRBV4-2,CASSHETGGTTDTQYF,TGTGCCAGCAGCCATGAGACAGGGGGCACGACAGATACGCAGTATTTT
-,TRBJ2-3,TRBD2,TRBV13,CASSPDGAGGSTDTQYF,TGTGCCAGCAGCCCCGATGGTGCGGGGGGATCCACAGATACGCAGTATTTT
few,TRBJ2-3,-,TRBV7-3,CASSLVLGGTTDTQYF,TGTGCCAGCAGCTTAGTGCTCGGCGGGACGACAGATACGCAGTATTTT
-,TRBJ2-1,TRBD1,TRBV5-1,CASSWVGQLSHYNEQFF,TGCGCCAGCAGCTGGGTGGGACAGCTATCCCATTACAATGAGCAGTTCTTC
-,TRBJ1-1,-,TRBV7-2,CASSRTRFSNTEAFF,TGTGCCAGCAGCCGCACCAGGTTCTCGAACACTGAAGCTTTCTTT
-,TRBJ1-4,-,TRBV4-2,CASSQGVRDKEKLFF,TGTGCCAGCAGCCAAGGGGTCAGGGATAAAGAAAAACTGTTTTTT
-,TRBJ1-1,-,TRBV5-6,CASLDGGLNTEAFF,TGTGCCAGCTTAGACGGGGGCCTGAACACTGAAGCTTTCTTT
-,TRBJ1-6,-,TRBV23-1,CASSQCPGYNSPLHF,TGCGCCAGCAGTCAATGTCCCGGCTATAATTCACCCCTCCACTTT
-,TRBJ1-1,-,TRBV27,CASSLSASTEAFF,TGTGCCAGCAGTTTATCGGCCTCCACTGAAGCTTTCTTT
few,TRBJ2-2,TRBD1,TRBV29-1,CSATGGLNTGELFF,TGCAGCGCTACAGGGGGGTTGAACACCGGGGAGCTGTTTTTT
-,TRBJ2-7,-,TRBV30,CAWSHRTEYEQYF,TGTGCCTGGAGCCACCGGACTGAATACGAGCAGTACTTC
-,TRBJ2-1,TRBD1,TRBV4-3,CASSQTMPGQGGNEQFF,TGCGCCAGCAGCCAAACTATGCCGGGACAGGGGGGCAATGAGCAGTTCTTC
-,TRBJ2-1,-,TRBV27,CASSHQSSYNEQFF,TGTGCCAGCAGTCATCAGAGCTCCTACAATGAGCAGTTCTTC
many,TRBJ2-7,TRBD2,TRBV4-3,CASSQEPSGGGYEQYF,TGCGCCAGCAGCCAAGAGCCTAGCGGGGGGGGCTACGAGCAGTACTTC
-,TRBJ1-1,-,TRBV5-6,CASSFGREAFF,TGTGCCAGCAGCTTTGGCCGTGAAGCTTTCTTT
-,TRBJ2-1,-,TRBV11-2,CASSPRPGGAYNEQFF,TGTGCCAGCAGCCCCAGACCCGGCGGGGCTTACAATGAGCAGTTCTTC
few,TRBJ2-7,-,TRBV29-1,CSVEGRNEQYF,TGCAGCGTTGAGGGGCGGAACGAGCAGTACTTC
once,TRBJ2-1,-,TRBV29-1,CSAVGWADEQFF,TGCAGCGCCGTAGGTTGGGCTGATGAGCAGTTCTTC
-,TRBJ2-7,-,TRBV7-9,CASSSDGHYEQYF,TGTGCCAGCAGCTCCGACGGCCACTACGAGCAGTACTTC
-,TRBJ2-1,TRBD2,TRBV30,CALDGIAGGHEQFF,TGTGCCCTGGACGGGATAGCGGGAGGCCATGAGCAGTTCTTC
-,TRBJ2-3,-,TRBV7-3,CASSPTPADTQYF,TGTGCCAGCAGCCCTACACCAGCAGATACGCAGTATTTT
few,TRBJ2-1,-,TRBV9,CASSGSSAGNEQFF,TGTGCCAGCAGCGGGTCTAGCGCTGGCAATGAGCAGTTCTTC
-,TRBJ2-3,-,TRBV7-2,CASSLAGGQTDTQYF,TGTGCCAGCAGCTTAGCGGGGGGGCAAACAGATACGCAGTATTTT
-,TRBJ2-5,-,TRBV6-5,CASSSLGGGETQYF,TGTGCCAGCAGTTCCCTAGGTGGGGGCGAGACCCAGTACTTC
-,TRBJ2-7,TRBD2,TRBV5-1,CASSLGSGIYEQYF,TGCGCCAGCAGCTTGGGTAGCGGGATCTACGAGCAGTACTTC
-,TRBJ2-1,-,TRBV6-5,CASSPRDRYNEQFF,TGTGCCAGCAGCCCCCGGGACCGCTACAATGAGCAGTTCTTC
-,TRBJ1-1,-,TRBV30,CACPMNTEAFF,TGTGCCTGTCCAATGAACACTGAAGCTTTCTTT
few,TRBJ2-7,TRBD1,TRBV5-4,CASTGTASYEQYF,TGTGCCAGTACCGGGACAGCTTCCTACGAGCAGTACTTC
few,TRBJ2-3,-,TRBV28,CASSLGPGPTSTDTQYF,TGTGCCAGCAGTTTAGGGCCAGGGCCCACTAGCACAGATACGCAGTATTTT
few,TRBJ2-2,-,TRBV6-5,CASSSSGTGELFF,TGTGCCAGCAGTTCTTCCGGGACCGGGGAGCTGTTTTTT
-,TRBJ2-5,-,TRBV4-1,CASSSLGGETQYF,TGCGCCAGCAGTTCCCTAGGGGGAGAGACCCAGTACTTC
-,TRBJ2-5,-,TRBV5-1,CASSPEGGTTPRIEYF,TGCGCCAGCAGCCCGGAGGGGGGGACGACCCCCCGAATCGAGTACTTC